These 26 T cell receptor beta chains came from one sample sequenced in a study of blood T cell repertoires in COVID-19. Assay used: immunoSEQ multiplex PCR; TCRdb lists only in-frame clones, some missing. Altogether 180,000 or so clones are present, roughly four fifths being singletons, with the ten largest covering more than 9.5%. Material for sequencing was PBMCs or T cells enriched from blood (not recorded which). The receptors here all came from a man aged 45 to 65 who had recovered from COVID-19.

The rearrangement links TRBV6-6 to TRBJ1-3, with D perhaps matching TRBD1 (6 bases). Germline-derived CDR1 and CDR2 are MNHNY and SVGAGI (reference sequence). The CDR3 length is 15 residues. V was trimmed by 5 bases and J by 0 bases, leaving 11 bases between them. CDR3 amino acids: CASSRDTLSGNTIYF. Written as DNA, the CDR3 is TGTGCCAGCAGTCGGGACACTCTCTCTGGAAACACCATATATTTT.

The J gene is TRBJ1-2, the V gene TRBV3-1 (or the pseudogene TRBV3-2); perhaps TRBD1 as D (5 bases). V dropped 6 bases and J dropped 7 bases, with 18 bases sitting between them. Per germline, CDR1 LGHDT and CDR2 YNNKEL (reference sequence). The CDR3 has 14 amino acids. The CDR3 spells CASSPRQTSSGYTF. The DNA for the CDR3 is TGTGCCAGCAGTCCAAGACAGACCTCCTCTGGCTACACCTTC.

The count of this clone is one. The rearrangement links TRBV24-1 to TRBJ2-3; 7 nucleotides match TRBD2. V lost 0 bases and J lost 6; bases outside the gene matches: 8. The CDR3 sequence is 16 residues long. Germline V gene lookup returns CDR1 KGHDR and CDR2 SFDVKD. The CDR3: CATSDLVFGGTDTQYF. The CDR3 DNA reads TGTGCCACCAGTGATTTGGTTTTCGGGGGGACGGATACGCAGTATTTT.

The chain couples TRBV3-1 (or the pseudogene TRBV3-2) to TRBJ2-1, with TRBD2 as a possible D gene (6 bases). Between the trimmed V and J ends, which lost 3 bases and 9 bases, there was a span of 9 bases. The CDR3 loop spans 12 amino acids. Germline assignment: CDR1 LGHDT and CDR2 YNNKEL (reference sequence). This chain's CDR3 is CASSHWGGEQFF. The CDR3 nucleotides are TGTGCCAGCAGCCATTGGGGAGGTGAGCAGTTCTTC.

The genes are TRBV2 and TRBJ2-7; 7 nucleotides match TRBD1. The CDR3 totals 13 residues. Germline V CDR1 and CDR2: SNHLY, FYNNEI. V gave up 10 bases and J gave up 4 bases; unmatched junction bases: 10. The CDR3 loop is CATCQGTDYEQYF. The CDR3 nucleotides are TGTGCCACATGTCAGGGGACAGATTACGAGCAGTACTTC.

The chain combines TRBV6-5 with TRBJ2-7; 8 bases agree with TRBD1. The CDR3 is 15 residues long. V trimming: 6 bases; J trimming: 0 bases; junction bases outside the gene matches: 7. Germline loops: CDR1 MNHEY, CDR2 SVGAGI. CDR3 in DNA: TGTGCCAGCAGAACCGGGACAGGAAGCTCCTACGAGCAGTACTTC. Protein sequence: CASRTGTGSSYEQYF.

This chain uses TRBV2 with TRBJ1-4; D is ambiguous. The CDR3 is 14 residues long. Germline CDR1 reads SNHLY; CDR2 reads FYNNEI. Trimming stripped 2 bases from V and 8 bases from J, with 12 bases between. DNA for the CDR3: TGTGCCAGCAGTGAATCCCGGGGAGAGGAAAAACTGTTTTTT. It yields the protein CASSESRGEEKLFF.

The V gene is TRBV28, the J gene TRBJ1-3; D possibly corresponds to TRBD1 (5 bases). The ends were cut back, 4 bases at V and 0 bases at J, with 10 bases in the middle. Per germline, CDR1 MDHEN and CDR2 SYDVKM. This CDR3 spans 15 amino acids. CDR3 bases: TGTGCCAGCAGTTCCACCCAGGGCTCTGGAAACACCATATATTTT. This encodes CASSSTQGSGNTIYF.

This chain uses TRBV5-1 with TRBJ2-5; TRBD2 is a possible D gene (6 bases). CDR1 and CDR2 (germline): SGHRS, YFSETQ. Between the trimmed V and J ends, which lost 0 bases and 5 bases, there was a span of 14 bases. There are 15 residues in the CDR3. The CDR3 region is CASSLAGEVRETQYF. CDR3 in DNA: TGCGCCAGCAGCTTGGCCGGGGAGGTTAGGGAGACCCAGTACTTC.

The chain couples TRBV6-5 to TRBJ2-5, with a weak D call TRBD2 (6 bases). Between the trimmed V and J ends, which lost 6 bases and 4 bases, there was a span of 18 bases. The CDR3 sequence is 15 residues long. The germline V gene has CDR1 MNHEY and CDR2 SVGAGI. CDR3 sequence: CASSHSREVRETQYF. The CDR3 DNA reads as TGTGCCAGCAGCCACAGCAGGGAGGTCAGAGAGACCCAGTACTTC.

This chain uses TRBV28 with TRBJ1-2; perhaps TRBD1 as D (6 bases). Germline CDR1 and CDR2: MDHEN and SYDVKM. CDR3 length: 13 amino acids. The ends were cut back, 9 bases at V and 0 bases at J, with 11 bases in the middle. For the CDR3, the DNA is TGTGCCAGTTCGACAGGACCTAACTATGGCTACACCTTC. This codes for CASSTGPNYGYTF.

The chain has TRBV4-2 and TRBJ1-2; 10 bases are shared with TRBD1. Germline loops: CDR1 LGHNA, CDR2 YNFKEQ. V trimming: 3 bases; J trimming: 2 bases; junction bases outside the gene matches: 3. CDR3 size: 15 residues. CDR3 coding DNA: TGTGCCAGCAGCCACGACAGGGGGCAAAACTATGGCTACACCTTC. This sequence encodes CASSHDRGQNYGYTF.

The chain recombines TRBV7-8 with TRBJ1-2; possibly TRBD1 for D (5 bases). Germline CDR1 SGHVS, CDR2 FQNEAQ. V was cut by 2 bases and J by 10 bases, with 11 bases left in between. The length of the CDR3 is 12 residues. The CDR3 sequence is CASSLPTVFYTF. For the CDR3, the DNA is TGTGCCAGCAGCTTACCGACAGTCTTCTACACCTTC.

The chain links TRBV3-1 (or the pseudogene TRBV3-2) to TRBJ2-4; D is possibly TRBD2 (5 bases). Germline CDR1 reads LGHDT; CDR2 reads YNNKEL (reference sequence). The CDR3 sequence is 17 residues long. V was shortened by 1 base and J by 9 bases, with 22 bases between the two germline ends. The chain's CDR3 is CASSQGAHRGQSSIQYF. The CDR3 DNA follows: TGTGCCAGCAGCCAAGGTGCTCATAGAGGGCAATCGAGCATTCAGTACTTC.

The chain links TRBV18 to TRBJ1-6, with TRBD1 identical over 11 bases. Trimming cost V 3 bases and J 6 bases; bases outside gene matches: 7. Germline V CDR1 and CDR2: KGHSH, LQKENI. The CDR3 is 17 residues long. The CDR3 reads CASSPKGQGAGNSPLHF. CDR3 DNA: TGTGCCAGCTCACCTAAAGGACAGGGGGCGGGTAATTCACCCCTCCACTTT.

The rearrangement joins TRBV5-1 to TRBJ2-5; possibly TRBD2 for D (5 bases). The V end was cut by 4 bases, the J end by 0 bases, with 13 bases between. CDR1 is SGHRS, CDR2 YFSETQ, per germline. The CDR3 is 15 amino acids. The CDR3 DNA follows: TGCGCCAGCAGCCAATACCCGGGATACCAAGAGACCCAGTACTTC. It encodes CASSQYPGYQETQYF.

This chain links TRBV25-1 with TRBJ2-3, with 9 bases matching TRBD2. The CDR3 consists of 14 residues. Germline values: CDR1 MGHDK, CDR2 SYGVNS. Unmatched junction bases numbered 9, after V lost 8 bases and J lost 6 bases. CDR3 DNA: TGTGCCAGCCTTCCTGCGGGAGGGCCGGATACGCAGTATTTT. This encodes CASLPAGGPDTQYF.

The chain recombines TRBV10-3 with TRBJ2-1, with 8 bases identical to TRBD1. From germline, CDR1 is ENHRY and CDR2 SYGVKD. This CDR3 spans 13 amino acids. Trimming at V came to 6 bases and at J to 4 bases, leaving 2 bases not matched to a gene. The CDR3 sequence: CAIRGQAYNEQFF. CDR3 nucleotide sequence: TGTGCCATCAGGGGACAGGCGTACAATGAGCAGTTCTTC.

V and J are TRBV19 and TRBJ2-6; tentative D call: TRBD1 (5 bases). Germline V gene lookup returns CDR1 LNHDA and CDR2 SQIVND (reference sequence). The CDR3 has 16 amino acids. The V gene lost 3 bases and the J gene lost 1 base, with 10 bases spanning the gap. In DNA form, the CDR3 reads TGTGCCAGTAGTATCCTGACAGCGTCTGGGGCCAACGTCCTGACTTTC. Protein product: CASSILTASGANVLTF.

The CDR3 reads CASSLEWRSFVGGSSYEQYF. DNA for the CDR3: TGTGCCAGCAGCTTAGAATGGCGCAGTTTCGTCGGCGGTTCCTCCTACGAGCAGTACTTC. The chain couples TRBV7-6 to TRBJ2-7, with D unresolved. With 1 base removed from V and 0 bases from J, the gap between germline ends came to 25 bases. The CDR3 has 20 residues. CDR1 is SGHVS, CDR2 FNYEAQ, per germline.

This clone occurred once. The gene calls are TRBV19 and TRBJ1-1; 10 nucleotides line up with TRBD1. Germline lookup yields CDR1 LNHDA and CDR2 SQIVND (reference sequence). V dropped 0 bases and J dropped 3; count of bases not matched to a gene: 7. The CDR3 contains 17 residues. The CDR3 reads CASSIEGQGYLDTEAFF. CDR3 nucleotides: TGTGCCAGTAGTATAGAGGGACAGGGGTATCTGGACACTGAAGCTTTCTTT.

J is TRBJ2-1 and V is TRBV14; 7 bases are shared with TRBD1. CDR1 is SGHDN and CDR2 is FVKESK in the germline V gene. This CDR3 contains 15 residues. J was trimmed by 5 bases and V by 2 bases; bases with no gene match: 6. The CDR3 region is CASSQLDRAHNEQFF. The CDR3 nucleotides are TGTGCCAGCAGCCAACTAGACAGGGCGCACAATGAGCAGTTCTTC. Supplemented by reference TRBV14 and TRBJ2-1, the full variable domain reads EAGVTQFPSHSVIEKGQTVTLRCDPISGHDNLYWYRRVMGKEIKFLLHFVKESKQDESGMPNNRFLAERTGGTYSTLKVQPAELEDSGVYFCASSQLDRAHNEQFFGPGTRLTVL.

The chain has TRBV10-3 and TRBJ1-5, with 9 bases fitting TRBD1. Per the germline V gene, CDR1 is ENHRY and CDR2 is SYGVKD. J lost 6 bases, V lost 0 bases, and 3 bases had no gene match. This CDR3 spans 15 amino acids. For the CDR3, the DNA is TGTGCCATCAGTGAGTCGGGACAGGGCTCTCAGCCCCAGCATTTT. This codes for CAISESGQGSQPQHF.

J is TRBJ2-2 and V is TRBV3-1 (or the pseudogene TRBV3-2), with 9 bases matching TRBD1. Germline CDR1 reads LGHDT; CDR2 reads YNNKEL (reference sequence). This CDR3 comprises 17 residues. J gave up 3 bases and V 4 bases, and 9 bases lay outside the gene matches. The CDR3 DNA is TGTGCCAGCAGCCTAAGATCCGGGACAGGGCACACCGGGGAGCTGTTTTTT. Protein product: CASSLRSGTGHTGELFF.

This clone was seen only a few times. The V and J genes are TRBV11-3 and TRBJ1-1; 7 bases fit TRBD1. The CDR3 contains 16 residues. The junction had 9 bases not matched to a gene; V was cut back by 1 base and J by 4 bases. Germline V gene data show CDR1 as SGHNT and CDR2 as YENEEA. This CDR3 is CASSLVSAAGGTEAFF. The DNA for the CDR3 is TGTGCCAGCAGCTTAGTCTCCGCCGCAGGGGGCACTGAAGCTTTCTTT. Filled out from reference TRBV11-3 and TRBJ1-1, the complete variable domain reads EAGVVQSPRYKIIEKKQPVAFWCNPISGHNTLYWYLQNLGQGPELLIRYENEEAVDDSQLPKDRFSAERLKGVDSTLKIQPAELGDSAVYLCASSLVSAAGGTEAFFGQGTRLTVV.

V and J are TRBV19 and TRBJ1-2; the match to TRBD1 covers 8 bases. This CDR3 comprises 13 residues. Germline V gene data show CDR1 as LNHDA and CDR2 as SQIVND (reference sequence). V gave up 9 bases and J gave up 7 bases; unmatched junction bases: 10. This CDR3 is CASNQGAMGGYTF. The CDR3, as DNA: TGTGCCAGCAACCAGGGGGCAATGGGTGGCTACACCTTC.